The rows below give T cell receptor beta chains drawn from one sample of a study of blood T cell repertoires in COVID-19. Generated by immunoSEQ multiplex PCR, the TCRdb table keeps only in-frame clones and is missing some. This sample yields 200,000 to 250,000 clones, of which approximately 83% are seen a single time; about 3.2% belongs to the top ten. The source material was PBMCs or T cells enriched from blood (not recorded which). The origin of the receptors is a woman aged 55-70 years who had recovered from COVID-19. CDR3s include the opening cysteine and the closing phenylalanine or tryptophan. Fields, in order: J gene, clone size, D gene, V gene, CDR3 protein, CDR3 DNA. A D gene is named only where the DNA matches it firmly. The size entry is marked missing in some rows and otherwise reads once, few, many or a size class.

TRBJ2-7 | NA | TRBD2 | TRBV7-2 | CASSLAASGPLSYEQYF | TGTGCCAGCAGCTTAGCGGCTAGCGGGCCGCTATCCTACGAGCAGTACTTC
TRBJ2-5 | once | TRBD1 | TRBV5-6 | CASSLAGGQGEYF | TGTGCCAGCAGCTTGGCCGGGGGACAGGGGGAGTACTTC
TRBJ2-2 | few | TRBD2 | TRBV7-6 | CASSLAYLAGNVGELFF | TGTGCCAGCAGCTTAGCGTACCTAGCGGGGAACGTCGGGGAGCTGTTTTTT
TRBJ2-1 | NA | NA | TRBV2 | CASSGDTPYNEQFF | TGTGCCAGCAGTGGGGACACCCCCTACAATGAGCAGTTCTTC
TRBJ1-5 | NA | TRBD1 | TRBV7-8 | CASSLISGTGLVQPQHF | TGTGCCAGCAGCTTAATCTCCGGGACAGGGTTGGTGCAGCCCCAGCATTTT
TRBJ1-6 | NA | TRBD1 | TRBV2 | CASRDRQGGTYNSPLHF | TGTGCCAGCAGAGACCGACAGGGGGGAACCTATAATTCACCCCTCCACTTT
TRBJ1-1 | once | TRBD1 | TRBV19 | CASSIRRDSLQNTEAFF | TGTGCCAGTAGTATAAGAAGGGACAGTCTACAAAACACTGAAGCTTTCTTT
TRBJ1-2 | NA | TRBD1 | TRBV7-7 | CASSLGAGQGEKGYTF | TGTGCCAGCAGCTTAGGTGCCGGACAGGGAGAAAAGGGCTACACCTTC
TRBJ1-1 | NA | NA | TRBV6-5 | CASTNRVGRTEAFF | TGTGCCAGCACCAACCGGGTAGGGAGGACTGAAGCTTTCTTT
TRBJ2-2 | NA | TRBD1 | TRBV5-6 | CASSPRTGDTGELFF | TGTGCCAGCAGCCCCCGGACAGGGGACACCGGGGAGCTGTTTTTT
TRBJ2-1 | NA | TRBD1 | TRBV5-4 | CASSSRQGMDNEQFF | TGTGCCAGCAGCTCCCGACAGGGGATGGACAATGAGCAGTTCTTC
TRBJ1-2 | few | NA | TRBV19 | CASSTLGAPRPNYGYTF | TGTGCCAGTAGTACCCTTGGGGCCCCACGCCCTAACTATGGCTACACCTTC
TRBJ1-2 | NA | NA | TRBV12-3/TRBV12-4 | CASSLKMRYGYTF | TGTGCCAGCAGTTTAAAGATGAGGTATGGCTACACCTTC
TRBJ1-2 | NA | NA | TRBV18 | CASSPPVVEGYTF | TGTGCCAGCTCACCCCCGGTCGTTGAGGGCTACACCTTC
TRBJ2-7 | NA | TRBD1 | TRBV10-3 | CAISLNPDRGREQYF | TGTGCCATCAGCTTAAATCCGGACAGGGGGCGTGAGCAGTACTTC
TRBJ2-1 | few | TRBD2 | TRBV2 | CASRARGGAYNEQFF | TGTGCCAGCAGGGCTCGCGGGGGGGCCTACAATGAGCAGTTCTTC
TRBJ2-5 | few | NA | TRBV11-2 | CASSLRRIQETQYF | TGTGCCAGCAGCTTAAGGCGGATCCAAGAGACCCAGTACTTC